The source of this TCR beta chain is a study of CD8 T cells in ankylosing spondylitis. This clonotype showed up many times. Its specificity is not known. The study, taken as a whole, reports: In reactive arthritis synovial fluid and blood, some motif variants had been reported before. Reported data indicate significant enrichment of disease-linked clones within matched ankylosing spondylitis synovial fluid. A TCR beta motif of 7 or 8 highly homologous variants appeared characteristic of ankylosing spondylitis blood.

It was by quantitative 5'-RACE with molecular barcodes that TCR beta libraries were made. Each CDR3 protein gets one entry after TCRdb re-called the 5' RACE reads with MiXCR. The sample contains about 130,000 distinct CDR3 sequences, roughly 11% of which appear only once. This CDR3 region has 19 residues. V shed 2 bases, J shed 2 bases, and the junction held 13 bases outside the gene matches. Germline loops: CDR1 SGHRS, CDR2 YFSETQ. This TCR was recovered from a female donor with ankylosing spondylitis or in good health (not recorded which). Sequencing was performed on blood, either unsorted or a sorted T cell fraction (not recorded which). This chain uses TRBV5-1 with TRBJ2-4; 10 bases agree with TRBD2. The CDR3 spells CASSFTSGISGVSKNIQYF. As DNA, the CDR3 is TGCGCCAGCAGCTTTACTAGCGGGATTTCCGGGGTGTCCAAAAACATTCAGTACTTC. Full variable domain (missing parts from reference TRBV5-1 and TRBJ2-4): KAGVTQTPRYLIKTRGQQVTLSCSPISGHRSVSWYQQTPGQGLQFLFEYFSETQRNKGNFPGRFSGRQFSNSRSEMNVSTLELGDSALYLCASSFTSGISGVSKNIQYFGAGTRLSVL.